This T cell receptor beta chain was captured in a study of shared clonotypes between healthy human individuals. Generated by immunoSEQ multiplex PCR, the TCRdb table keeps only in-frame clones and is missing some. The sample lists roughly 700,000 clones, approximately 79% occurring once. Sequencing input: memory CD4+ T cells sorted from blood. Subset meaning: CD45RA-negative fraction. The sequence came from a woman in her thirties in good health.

This chain's CDR3 is CASSRGGGLLGTQYF. The CDR3, as DNA: TGTGCCAGCAGCCGCGGCGGGGGTTTACTGGGGACCCAGTACTTC. The chain joins TRBV11-2 to TRBJ2-5; 7 positions match TRBD2. Germline CDR1 is SGHAT and CDR2 is FQNNGV. The ends lost 5 bases at V and 7 bases at J; junction bases unmatched: 13. CDR3 size: 15 residues.